This T cell receptor beta chain is drawn from a study of T cell responses to AZD1222 COVID-19 vaccine. General study points: Following two doses of AZD1222, Spike-specific TCR breadth and depth rose.

Clones were sequenced by immunoSEQ multiplex PCR, and TCRdb holds only the in-frame ones, with some missing. This sample has about 120,000 clones; around 89% occur once, and the top ten carry about 6%. In germline, CDR1 is SEHNR, CDR2 FQNEAQ (reference sequence). CDR3 size: 15 residues. After removal of 0 bases from V and 3 bases from J, the junction contained 4 bases not matched to a gene. This clone was seen at least ten times. Its antigen remains unidentified. This TCR derives from an adult who received the AZD1222 COVID-19 vaccine. The chain employs TRBV7-9 and TRBJ1-1; 7 bases line up with TRBD1. The sample consisted of peripheral blood, taken 28 days after the second AZD1222 dose. CDR3 DNA sequence: TGTGCCAGCAGCTTAGCCTATACAGGGGACACTGAAGCTTTCTTT. Its translation is CASSLAYTGDTEAFF. Full variable domain (missing parts from reference TRBV7-9 and TRBJ1-1): DTGVSQNPRHKITKRGQNVTFRCDPISEHNRLYWYRQTLGQGPEFLTYFQNEAQLEKSRLLSDRFSAERPKGSFSTLEIQRTEQGDSAMYLCASSLAYTGDTEAFFGQGTRLTVV.